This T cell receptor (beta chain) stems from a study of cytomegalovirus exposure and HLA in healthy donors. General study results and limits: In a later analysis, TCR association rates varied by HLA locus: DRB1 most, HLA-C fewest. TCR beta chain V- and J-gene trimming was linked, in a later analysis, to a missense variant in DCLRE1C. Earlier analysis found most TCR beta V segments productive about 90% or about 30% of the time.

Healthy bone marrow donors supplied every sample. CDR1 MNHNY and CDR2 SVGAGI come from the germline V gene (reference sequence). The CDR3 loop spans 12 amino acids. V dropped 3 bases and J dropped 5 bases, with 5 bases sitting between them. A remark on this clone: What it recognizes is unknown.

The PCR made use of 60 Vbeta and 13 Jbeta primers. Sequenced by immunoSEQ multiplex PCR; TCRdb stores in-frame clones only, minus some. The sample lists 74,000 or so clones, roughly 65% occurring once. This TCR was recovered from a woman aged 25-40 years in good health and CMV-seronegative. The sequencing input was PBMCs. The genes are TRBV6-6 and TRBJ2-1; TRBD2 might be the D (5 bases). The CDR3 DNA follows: TGTGCCAGCAGTTATAGCGACAATGAGCAGTTCTTC. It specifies CASSYSDNEQFF.